What follows are 7 T cell receptor beta chains derived from one specimen sequenced in a study of cytomegalovirus exposure and HLA in healthy donors. Amplification used 60 Vbeta primers and 13 Jbeta primers. Generated by immunoSEQ multiplex PCR, the TCRdb table keeps only in-frame clones and is missing some. The top ten clones hold 1.2% to 1.5% of a sample with over 70,000 clones, roughly 76% of them seen once. The sample was PBMCs. Receptors were obtained from a male donor in good health and CMV-seronegative.

This clone was seen a handful of times. The chain carries TRBV6-1 and TRBJ1-3, with 7 nucleotides matching TRBD1. Germline CDR1 and CDR2: MNHNS and SASEGT. CDR3 size: 14 residues. J was trimmed by 2 bases and V by 7 bases; bases with no gene match: 5. CDR3 loop: CASTEGATGNTIYF. CDR3 bases: TGTGCCAGCACCGAGGGGGCTACTGGAAACACCATATATTTT.

This clone was recorded once. The CDR3 DNA sequence: TGTGCCAGCAGCGTAGAGCTAGCGGGAGGGCCACGCAATGAGCAGTTCTTC. Encoded protein: CASSVELAGGPRNEQFF. The chain has TRBV9 and TRBJ2-1, with TRBD2 matching 12 bases. Trimming took 0 bases from V and 6 from J; bases not matched to a gene: 7. The germline V gene has CDR1 SGDLS and CDR2 YYNGEE. This CDR3 has 17 amino acids.

The gene calls are TRBV4-3 and TRBJ2-3; 12 bases are shared with TRBD2. The CDR3 length is 16 residues. Germline trimming cut 1 base from V and 6 bases from J; bases unmatched to any gene: 5. In germline, CDR1 is LGHNA, CDR2 YSLEER. CDR3 region: CASSQVPSGGADTQYF. The CDR3 region has the DNA TGCGCCAGCAGCCAAGTTCCTAGCGGGGGGGCGGATACGCAGTATTTT.

There are a few counts of this clone. The chain recombines TRBV4-3 with TRBJ2-1; 7 nucleotides line up with TRBD2. The germline CDR1 and CDR2 sequences are LGHNA and YSLEER. This CDR3 spans 16 amino acids. J gave up 3 bases and V 0 bases, and 5 bases lay outside the gene matches. Written as DNA, the CDR3 is TGCGCCAGCAGCCAAGAAGCCAGCGGGAACTACAATGAGCAGTTCTTC. Its protein product is CASSQEASGNYNEQFF.

This clone was picked up a small number of times. J is TRBJ2-1 and V is TRBV6-1; D is ambiguous. Germline loops: CDR1 MNHNS, CDR2 SASEGT. Trimming removed 6 bases from V and 5 bases from J, with 11 bases in between. CDR3 length: 13 residues. The CDR3 DNA is TGTGCCAGCAGCATTGAAGCACACAATGAGCAGTTCTTC. Residues: CASSIEAHNEQFF.

The rearrangement joins TRBV7-9 to TRBJ1-3; 8 bases are shared with TRBD1. The V and J ends lost 3 bases and 2 bases, in that order; junction bases with no gene match: 9. The CDR3 loop spans 17 amino acids. CDR1 and CDR2 (germline): SEHNR, FQNEAQ (reference sequence). The CDR3 loop reads CASSFGQGRSPGNTIYF. For the CDR3, the DNA is TGTGCCAGCAGCTTCGGACAGGGCAGATCCCCTGGAAACACCATATATTTT.

The chain combines TRBV7-9 with TRBJ1-2; maybe TRBD1 (5 bases). The CDR3 sequence is 14 residues long. Germline V gene lookup returns CDR1 SEHNR and CDR2 FQNEAQ (reference sequence). The V end lost 1 base, the J end lost 2 bases, and 8 bases lay between the germline ends. The CDR3 nucleotides read TGTGCCAGCAGCTTAGGCGCAGGGAACTATGGCTACACCTTC. Translation: CASSLGAGNYGYTF.